The 14 T cell receptor beta chains reported below all come from one sample, sequenced in a study of blood T cell repertoires in COVID-19. Sequencing used immunoSEQ multiplex PCR; TCRdb keeps in-frame clones, though not all of them. The sample comprises about 41,000 clones, approximately 90% of which are singletons, and about 4.8% rests with the top ten. The sample comprised peripheral blood. These receptors were taken from a human donor in a cohort sampled during active COVID-19.

V is TRBV6-5 and J is TRBJ1-6, with TRBD1 matching over 9 bases. Germline CDR1 reads MNHEY; CDR2 reads SVGAGI. The V gene end was trimmed by 6 bases and the J gene end by 7 bases; junction bases not matched to a gene: 4. The CDR3 covers 14 residues. The CDR3 loop is CASRWDRENSPLHF. As DNA, the CDR3 is TGTGCCAGCAGATGGGACAGGGAGAATTCACCCCTCCACTTT.

This clone was counted only a few times. The V call is TRBV19, the J call TRBJ1-5; D is perhaps TRBD1 (5 bases). The CDR3 length is 14 residues. The germline CDR1 and CDR2 sequences are LNHDA and SQIVND (reference sequence). Trimming removed 3 bases from V and 3 bases from J, with 9 bases in between. This chain's CDR3 is CASSIRGNNQPQHF. The CDR3 nucleotides are TGTGCCAGTAGTATTCGGGGGAACAATCAGCCCCAGCATTTT.

CDR3 in amino acids: CATSRDGWGLNTEAFF. DNA of the CDR3: TGTGCCACCAGCAGAGATGGGTGGGGGCTGAACACTGAAGCTTTCTTT. The genes are TRBV15 and TRBJ1-1; D might be TRBD1 (6 bases). Germline V lookup: CDR1 LNHNV, CDR2 YYDKDF (reference sequence). The CDR3 totals 16 residues. Trimming took off 0 bases at V and 0 bases at J, with 11 bases between the two ends. Full variable domain (missing parts from reference TRBV15 and TRBJ1-1): DAMVIQNPRYQVTQFGKPVTLSCSQTLNHNVMYWYQQKSSQAPKLLFHYYDKDFNNEADTPDNFQSRRPNTSFCFLDIRSPGLGDTAMYLCATSRDGWGLNTEAFFGQGTRLTVV.

The gene calls are TRBV12-3 or TRBV12-4 and TRBJ1-3; D is unclear. There are 12 residues in the CDR3. V dropped 6 bases and J dropped 5 bases, with 8 bases sitting between them. CDR3 in DNA: TGTGCCAGCAGCCTAATCAGAAACACCATATATTTT. Translation: CASSLIRNTIYF.

The chain links TRBV6-5 to TRBJ1-1; D gene unclear. There are 13 residues in the CDR3. Germline V lookup: CDR1 MNHEY, CDR2 SVGAGI. V lost 8 bases, J lost 6 bases, and 16 bases lay in between. CDR3 residues: CASGLTVLAEAFF. The DNA for the CDR3 is TGTGCCAGCGGCTTAACAGTGCTGGCTGAAGCTTTCTTT.

This clone has only a few counts. The chain carries TRBV3-1 (or the pseudogene TRBV3-2) and TRBJ2-7, with D possibly TRBD2 on 5 matching bases. The germline gives CDR1 LGHDT, CDR2 YNNKEL (reference sequence). V lost 2 bases and J lost 0, with 5 bases in between. There are 13 residues in the CDR3. This CDR3 is CASSQLASYEQYF. The DNA for the CDR3 is TGTGCCAGCAGCCAACTAGCCTCCTACGAGCAGTACTTC.

The chain couples TRBV5-6 to TRBJ1-1; D is unresolved. Germline assignment: CDR1 SGHDT and CDR2 YYEEEE. V lost 0 bases to trimming and J lost 1 base, with 7 bases between them. The CDR3 totals 14 residues. The CDR3 protein is CASSLGAPNTEAFF. Written as DNA, the CDR3 is TGTGCCAGCAGCTTGGGGGCACCGAACACTGAAGCTTTCTTT.

The chain recombines TRBV7-9 with TRBJ2-3; 13 bases fit TRBD2. Germline V CDR1 and CDR2: SEHNR, FQNEAQ (reference sequence). CDR3 length: 14 residues. The V and J ends lost 5 bases and 6 bases, in that order; junction bases with no gene match: 2. This CDR3 is CASSPGLAGDTQYF. CDR3 DNA: TGTGCCAGCAGCCCGGGACTAGCGGGGGATACGCAGTATTTT.

The rearrangement joins TRBV30 to TRBJ2-7; 7 positions match TRBD2. The CDR3 totals 13 residues. The germline gives CDR1 GTSNPN, CDR2 SVGIG (reference sequence). Trimming took 3 bases from V and 4 from J; bases not matched to a gene: 6. The CDR3 DNA follows: TGTGCCTGGAGCATTGGGGAGGGGTACGAGCAGTACTTC. Its protein is CAWSIGEGYEQYF. Supplemented by reference TRBV30 and TRBJ2-7, the full variable domain reads SQTIHQWPATLVQPVGSPLSLECTVEGTSNPNLYWYRQAAGRGLQLLFYSVGIGQISSEVPQNLSASRPQDRQFILSSKKLLLSDSGFYLCAWSIGEGYEQYFGPGTRLTVT.

CDR3 sequence (DNA): TGTGCCTCACGACTAGCGGGGGTCTACGAGCAGTACTTC. Protein sequence: CASRLAGVYEQYF. The chain uses TRBV2 and TRBJ2-7, with TRBD2 matching 12 bases. V lost 11 bases to trimming and J lost 3 bases; unmatched junction nucleotides: 5. CDR3 length: 13 amino acids. In germline, CDR1 is SNHLY, CDR2 FYNNEI.

The chain is built from TRBV3-1 (or the pseudogene TRBV3-2) and TRBJ2-7; the match to TRBD2 covers 7 bases. Germline V gene data show CDR1 as LGHDT and CDR2 as YNNKEL (reference sequence). The CDR3 runs to 15 residues. Unmatched junction bases numbered 8, after V lost 1 base and J lost 5 bases. The CDR3 protein is CASSQALQRDHEQYF. CDR3 in DNA: TGTGCCAGCAGCCAAGCCCTCCAGCGGGACCACGAGCAGTACTTC.

V usage is TRBV30 and J usage is TRBJ1-1; the D gene is possibly TRBD1 (5 bases). There are 16 residues in the CDR3. The germline V and J ends were trimmed by 0 bases and 4 bases, with 18 bases remaining between them. Germline CDR1 reads GTSNPN; CDR2 reads SVGIG (reference sequence). The CDR3 bases are TGTGCCTGGAGTGTACTAGGGACCGCGGGGGGCACTGAAGCTTTCTTT. Amino acids: CAWSVLGTAGGTEAFF.

The chain links TRBV19 to TRBJ2-7, with TRBD2 matching over 8 bases. Trimming at V came to 3 bases and at J to 9 bases, leaving 22 bases not matched to a gene. Per the germline V gene, CDR1 is LNHDA and CDR2 is SQIVND (reference sequence). The CDR3 extends over 18 amino acids. The CDR3 loop reads CASSMRTVGGGRVFGQYF. The CDR3 DNA is TGTGCCAGTAGTATGCGGACTGTCGGCGGGGGGCGGGTATTCGGGCAGTACTTC.

The chain employs TRBV28 and TRBJ1-2, with D possibly being TRBD1 (5 bases). Between the trimmed V and J ends, which lost 5 bases and 5 bases, there was a span of 9 bases. The CDR3 totals 12 residues. Looked up from germline, CDR1 is MDHEN and CDR2 is SYDVKM. CDR3 sequence (DNA): TGTGCCAGCAGTCCGCGACAGTATGGCTACACCTTC. Its protein is CASSPRQYGYTF.